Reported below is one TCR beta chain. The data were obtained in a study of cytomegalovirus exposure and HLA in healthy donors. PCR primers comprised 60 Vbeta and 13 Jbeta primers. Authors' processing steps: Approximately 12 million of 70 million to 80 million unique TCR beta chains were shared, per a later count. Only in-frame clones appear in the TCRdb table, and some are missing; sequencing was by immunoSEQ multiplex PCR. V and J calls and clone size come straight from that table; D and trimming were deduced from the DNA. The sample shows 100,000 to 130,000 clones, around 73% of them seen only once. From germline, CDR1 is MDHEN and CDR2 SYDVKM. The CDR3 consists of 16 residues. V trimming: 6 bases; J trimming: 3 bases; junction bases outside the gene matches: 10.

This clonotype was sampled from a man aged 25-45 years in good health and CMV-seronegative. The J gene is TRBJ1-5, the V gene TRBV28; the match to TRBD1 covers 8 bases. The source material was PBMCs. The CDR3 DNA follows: TGTGCCAGCAGCCTCGGGACAGGATCACTCAATCAGCCCCAGCATTTT. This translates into CASSLGTGSLNQPQHF.